This T cell receptor (beta chain) was profiled in a study of cytomegalovirus exposure and HLA in healthy donors (dated by TCRdb to the late 2010s). A note on the overall study: In an earlier analysis of 587 of the donors, about 260 Gb of sequence data and 117 million unique TCR beta sequences from about 190 million T cells were reported. Among about 410 genotyped donors of the cohort, an average of about 220,000 unique TCR beta nucleotide sequences was sequenced per donor, of which about 19% were non-productive. To predict cytomegalovirus infection status, the study combined high-throughput TCR immunosequencing, statistical association of individual TCRs with disease status, and machine learning. In addition to the first cohort of 666 subjects, a separate validation cohort of 120 different subjects was used. In an earlier analysis of 587 of the donors, high-throughput TCR beta sequencing was used to judge whether each TCR beta V gene segment behaved as functional or pseudogenic. A later genetic analysis used genome-wide SNP genotypes for about 65% of the roughly 670 donors, treating that subset as a discovery cohort. Roughly five DR-DQ haplotypes were handled as single units for association and clustering because linkage in the cohort was strong. Using immunosequencing, the study profiled T cell repertoires from fewer than 700 subjects and related those repertoires to cytomegalovirus serostatus. To study patterns of TCR occurrence, a later analysis re-analyzed previously published TCR beta repertoires from 666 donors and added high-resolution HLA genotyping. Typing coverage varied by locus: about 629-630 donors for A, B, C, DRB1 and DQB1; roughly 560 for DQA1; nearly 610 for DPA1; approximately 450 for DPB1. Approximately 300 gigabases of sequencing data and roughly 80 million unique TCR sequences made up an early release that covered several hundred HLA-typed donors. Every repertoire in the discovery cohort had been generated on one and the same sequencing platform. Both class I and class II loci were covered by HLA typing, at four-digit resolution. Alongside the repertoire data, information on donor age, sex, ethnicity and CMV serostatus was compiled. Rather than drawing on any new phenotypic data, the later analysis identified candidate immune exposures from TCR beta sequences and the way those sequences occurred across donors. Of the 300 to 500 genotyped donors, approximately 81% were placed in the genetic ancestry cluster associated with self-reported Caucasian donors. The study was designed to test whether signatures of past pathogen exposure could be identified by cataloging public T cell receptors.

Results and caveats for the whole study, not just this receptor: Assigning TCR associations to individual alleles was difficult when HLA alleles, especially DR and DQ, strongly co-occurred. In a later analysis, around 17,000 TCR beta sequences were associated with specific HLA alleles at a false discovery rate of 0.05. Several of the top co-occurrence clusters appeared to be linked to parvovirus B19, influenza, CMV and Epstein-Barr virus, according to a later analysis. Correlated functional status among segregating V segments might be attributable to linkage disequilibrium, but an unknown experimental factor could not be ruled out. The cohort was sequenced for TCR beta chains only, and without alpha or paired-chain data the features that could be detected were limited. A cluster of highly shared sequence variants was judged likely to be a technical artifact of the sequencing pipeline. Presence/absence analyses assumed roughly uniform sequencing depth across donors, an assumption that may not hold. A later genetic analysis reported fewer N-insertions in productive TCRs among donors in an Asian-associated ancestry cluster than the approximately 700-donor mean. A further reported finding was that TCR beta sequences accurately predicted the HLA-A and HLA-B alleles for most subjects in the first cohort. In vitro tests confirmed that a few of the cytomegalovirus-associated TCR beta chains recognize cytomegalovirus antigens. Most CMV-associated TCR beta chains appeared to be HLA-restricted in a later analysis, and the HLA associations seemed to be driven largely by CMV exposure. V-gene and J-gene trimming of TCR beta chains was associated with a missense DCLRE1C variant in a later genetic analysis, and the association was replicated in an independent cohort. The study listed over 150 TCR beta chains as associated with cytomegalovirus. The 87-base-pair reads could not distinguish some IMGT-functional V segments, including TRBV6-2 and TRBV6-3, so those segments were excluded. According to the authors, the approach could potentially be generalized to other disease states and immunological phenotypes. A later analysis found that HLA-associated TCR beta chains were more clonally expanded and had lower generation probabilities than equally common non-associated chains. In an earlier analysis of 587 of the donors, most TCR beta V segments appeared in productive rearrangements about 87% or about 30% of the time, broadly matching IMGT annotations. Most TCR sequences were seen in very few donors, while some public TCRs were found in many individuals. HLA typing was unavailable for some donors at each locus, so association tests used only the typed subset. Because counts were too low, about 18 rarely observed V segments, including chromosome 9 orphons, were excluded from the earlier analysis of 587 of the donors. For the cohort, immune exposure information was limited to CMV serostatus. A later analysis found that TCR association rates varied across HLA loci, with DRB1 alleles showing the most associated TCRs and HLA-C alleles the fewest. The classifier was reported to diagnose cytomegalovirus status with high specificity and sensitivity in both the original and validation cohorts.

Library prep was done by the immunoSEQ multiplex PCR assay. For the multiplex PCR, a mixture combining 60 forward primers for TCR Vbeta segments and 13 reverse primers for TCR Jbeta segments was used. Amplification of the CDR3 region of rearranged TCR beta genes was performed with a multiplex PCR assay on genomic DNA. The Illumina HiSeq System was used to sequence the amplified TCR beta libraries as 87-base-pair reads. The study's own analysis went as follows. Across the 666 repertoires, a later analysis counted 75 million to 90 million unique TCR beta chains, 8.5 million to 12 million of which were shared by at least two donors. A nearest-neighbor algorithm error-corrected the raw reads and collapsed the reads into unique sequences, merging closely related sequences to remove PCR and sequencing errors. Alignment of CDR3 sequences to IMGT reference sequences was used to assign V, D and J gene segments. For a sequence to be retained, a match of at least six nucleotides to both a V gene segment and a J gene segment was required. Rearrangements were called productive when the CDR3 lacked stop codons and stayed in frame with V and J; all others were non-productive. Following IMGT convention, CDR3 was defined as the stretch from the second conserved V-encoded cysteine up to the conserved J-encoded phenylalanine. The earlier analysis of about 560 of the donors excluded any sequence lacking an unambiguous match to a single V gene segment. In an earlier analysis of a few hundred of the donors, V segments were called functional above 56.7% productive rearrangements and were called segregating when the between-donor standard deviation exceeded 5%. To diagnose cytomegalovirus status from the catalog of TCR beta chain sequences, a statistical classification framework was built. V and J gene assignment, in a later analysis, came from comparing TCR nucleotide sequences with IMGT/GENE-DB human TR gene sequences. In a later analysis, CDR3 sequences and most-parsimonious VDJ recombination scenarios were assigned using the TCRdist pipeline. A later analysis defined each TCR beta chain by its CDR3 amino acid sequence plus V-gene family, and excluded reads lacking a unique V-gene family. To address suspected cross-contamination and a sequencing artifact, a later analysis removed 550 to 750 highly shared, low-generation-probability nucleotide sequences. For each public chain, a later analysis derived a clonal expansion index from normalized ranks of inferred template counts within each repertoire. Generation probabilities in a later analysis came from a VDJ recombination model fitted to out-of-frame rearrangements, and those results were checked against IGoR. Hypergeometric tests were used in a later analysis to score TCR-TCR, TCR-HLA and TCR-CMV co-occurrence, with a repertoire-size bias correction applied to the TCR pairs. In a later analysis, false discovery rates were estimated by permuting HLA or CMV assignments 20 times. In a later analysis, co-occurring TCRs were grouped with DBSCAN, and TCRdist sequence similarity was added when clustering was performed within HLA-allele-positive subsets. Co-occurrence clustering excluded repertoires with fewer than 30,000 or more than 120,000 public chains, plus five with anomalous nucleotide sharing. The table was pulled from immuneACCESS by TCRdb, which kept in-frame rearrangements only. Such tables lose some clones; where checked, under half of the loss comes from unresolved V genes, and the rest has no known cause. V and J calls and clone size are those listed in that table; D and trimming were worked out from the DNA. The sample profile shows roughly 90,000 clones; 82% of them were found once. The top ten hold about 3.7% of the sample.

The cohort comprised some 700 healthy bone marrow donors. At the time of sampling, all cohort members were nominally healthy, though unrecorded immune exposures were likely present. The donor tested CMV seropositive and was one of the 289 seropositive cohort members. A peripheral blood sample was provided by each donor, and peripheral blood mononuclear cells were used for TCR beta sequencing. The Qiagen DNeasy Blood Extraction Kit was used to extract genomic DNA from the blood cell samples. Regarding this clone: This clone's antigen is unknown. It has no much larger one-base neighbor in the sample; base qualities were not kept.

V was cut back by 3 bases and J by 0 bases, leaving a gap of 9 bases between them. The germline V gene provides CDR1 MNHNS and CDR2 SASEGT. Its CDR3 holds 15 amino acids, cysteine through phenylalanine. Only CDR3 DNA remains: 45 bases, in frame from the first base. This receptor was obtained from a young man in good health and CMV-seropositive. The specimen sequenced was PBMCs. The chain employs TRBV6-1 and TRBJ1-5; TRBD1 could be the D gene, as 5 bases match. The encoded CDR3 is CASSDIGASNQPQHF. Read as DNA, the sequence is TGTGCCAGCAGTGACATAGGGGCTAGCAATCAGCCCCAGCATTTT.